This is a list of T cell receptor beta chains from one sample in a study of response to subunit inactivated influenza vaccine. TCRdb re-derived calls from the RT-PCR reads in MiXCR, one entry per CDR3 protein. The data show about 700,000 distinct CDR3 sequences, over 11% seen once. The material was PBMCs from blood, obtained around two weeks before vaccination. Source of these receptors: a man aged 50-60 years who received an inactivated influenza vaccine. The CDR3 runs from the conserved cysteine through the conserved F or W. A D gene is named only where the DNA matches it firmly. Clone size is shown for a subset of rows, as once, few, many or a class of expanded clone.

J gene | V gene | CDR3 length | D gene | clone size | CDR3 protein | CDR3 DNA
TRBJ1-1 | TRBV29-1 | 12 | - | few | CSTRMGGTEAFF | TGCAGCACCCGGATGGGGGGCACTGAAGCTTTCTTT
TRBJ2-3 | TRBV2 | 13 | - | few | CASILRETDTQYF | TGTGCCAGCATCTTAAGGGAAACAGATACGCAGTATTTT
TRBJ2-1 | TRBV7-2 | 15 | TRBD1 | - | CASSVGTGRYNEQFF | TGTGCCAGCAGCGTAGGGACAGGGCGCTACAATGAGCAGTTCTTC
TRBJ1-2 | TRBV11-2 | 13 | TRBD1 | - | CASTPAGGLGYTF | TGTGCCAGCACCCCAGCAGGGGGCCTGGGCTACACCTTC
TRBJ2-5 | TRBV20-1 | 14 | - | few | CSASITSNEETQYF | TGCAGTGCTAGTATAACTAGTAATGAAGAGACCCAGTACTTC
TRBJ2-5 | TRBV7-9 | 16 | - | few | CASSLAEGAEEETQYF | TGTGCCAGCAGCTTAGCGGAGGGAGCAGAAGAAGAGACCCAGTACTTC
TRBJ2-7 | TRBV6-1 | 15 | - | few | CASRPGQFNSYEQYF | TGTGCCAGCCGGCCAGGACAGTTCAACTCCTACGAGCAGTACTTC
TRBJ2-2 | TRBV24-1 | 12 | - | many | CATSENTGELFF | TGTGCCACCAGCGAGAACACCGGGGAGCTGTTTTTT
TRBJ2-1 | TRBV7-9 | 15 | TRBD2 | - | CASSAQLAGDNEQFF | TGTGCCAGCAGCGCACAACTAGCGGGGGACAATGAGCAGTTCTTC
TRBJ2-1 | TRBV28 | 15 | TRBD1 | few | CASSFSGTGYNEQFF | TGTGCCAGCAGTTTCTCCGGGACAGGGTACAATGAGCAGTTCTTC
TRBJ2-7 | TRBV20-1 | 14 | TRBD2 | many | CSAQLAGGSYEQYF | TGCAGTGCTCAACTAGCGGGGGGCTCCTACGAGCAGTACTTC
TRBJ2-7 | TRBV5-1 | 13 | TRBD1 | few | CASSLRDRSEQYF | TGCGCCAGCAGCTTAAGGGACAGATCCGAGCAGTACTTC
TRBJ1-2 | TRBV14 | 11 | - | many | CASSYGRAYTF | TGTGCCAGCAGCTACGGACGTGCCTACACCTTC
TRBJ2-7 | TRBV6-1 | 14 | TRBD1 | few | CASRAGTGVYEQYF | TGTGCCAGCAGGGCCGGGACAGGGGTTTACGAGCAGTACTTC
TRBJ2-4 | TRBV4-2 | 17 | TRBD2 | few | CASSQDFLAGGPNIQYF | TGTGCCAGCAGCCAAGATTTTCTAGCGGGAGGGCCAAACATTCAGTACTTC
TRBJ2-3 | TRBV29-1 | 16 | TRBD2 | many | CSVEDPWAGVEDTQYF | TGCAGCGTTGAAGATCCGTGGGCGGGAGTGGAAGATACGCAGTATTTT
TRBJ2-5 | TRBV24-1 | 12 | - | many | CATGGSQETQYF | TGTGCCACCGGGGGCAGCCAAGAGACCCAGTACTTC
TRBJ2-7 | TRBV7-7 | 15 | TRBD1 | few | CASSSGPGQGYEQYF | TGTGCTAGCAGCTCTGGGCCGGGACAGGGGTACGAGCAGTACTTC
TRBJ2-7 | TRBV4-3 | 15 | TRBD1 | - | CASSQEGGQGYEQYF | TGCGCCAGCAGCCAAGAAGGAGGACAGGGGTACGAGCAGTACTTC
TRBJ2-1 | TRBV20-1 | 14 | TRBD2 | many | CSARPGLAINEQFF | TGCAGTGCTAGACCGGGACTAGCGATCAATGAGCAGTTCTTC
TRBJ1-5 | TRBV2 | 15 | TRBD1 | few | CASRPDRGSNQPQHF | TGTGCCAGCAGGCCTGACAGGGGGAGCAATCAGCCCCAGCATTTT
TRBJ2-5 | TRBV7-2 | 17 | - | many | CASSLTQLTDGQETQYF | TGTGCCAGCAGCTTAACGCAGTTGACAGATGGTCAAGAGACCCAGTACTTC
TRBJ2-4 | TRBV20-1 | 13 | TRBD2 | - | CSAMIAGKNIQYF | TGCAGTGCTATGATAGCGGGCAAAAACATTCAGTACTTC
TRBJ2-2 | TRBV10-3 | 15 | - | - | CAISDPLADTGELFF | TGTGCCATCAGTGATCCCCTGGCGGACACCGGGGAGCTGTTTTTT
TRBJ2-3 | TRBV29-1 | 13 | TRBD1 | few | CSVGQGPTDTQYF | TGCAGCGTCGGACAGGGCCCCACAGATACGCAGTATTTT
TRBJ2-7 | TRBV6-2/TRBV6-3 | 14 | TRBD2 | few | CASSPREGRYEQYF | TGTGCCAGCAGTCCCCGGGAGGGCCGGTACGAGCAGTACTTC
TRBJ2-3 | TRBV12-3/TRBV12-4 | 15 | - | few | CASREDGPGTDTQYF | TGTGCCAGCAGAGAAGACGGACCGGGCACAGATACGCAGTATTTT
TRBJ2-5 | TRBV28 | 14 | TRBD2 | many | CASSRAGGQETQYF | TGTGCCAGCAGCCGAGCGGGAGGGCAAGAGACCCAGTACTTC
TRBJ1-5 | TRBV4-2 | 14 | TRBD1 | few | CASSVGRGHQPQHF | TGTGCCAGCAGCGTCGGCAGGGGGCATCAGCCCCAGCATTTT
TRBJ2-2 | TRBV12-3/TRBV12-4 | 17 | - | - | CASSVRGLGISAGELFF | TGTGCCAGCAGTGTCAGGGGACTTGGGATCTCCGCCGGGGAGCTGTTTTTT
TRBJ1-1 | TRBV6-4 | 16 | TRBD1 | few | CASSDSPGTGPTEAFF | TGTGCCAGCAGTGACTCCCCCGGGACAGGGCCCACTGAAGCTTTCTTT
TRBJ2-7 | TRBV7-2 | 15 | TRBD2 | few | CASTIRGEGHYEQYF | TGTGCCAGCACCATACGGGGGGAAGGGCACTACGAGCAGTACTTC
TRBJ1-2 | TRBV19 | 15 | - | - | CASSEKTGSIYGYTF | TGTGCCAGTAGCGAAAAGACAGGATCTATCTATGGCTACACCTTC
TRBJ2-2 | TRBV5-1 | 13 | - | many | CASSPDSTGELFF | TGCGCCAGCAGCCCCGATAGTACCGGGGAGCTGTTTTTT
TRBJ2-3 | TRBV9 | 17 | - | few | CASSARPQETYTDTQYF | TGTGCCAGCAGCGCAAGACCTCAGGAGACCTACACAGATACGCAGTATTTT
TRBJ1-2 | TRBV4-1 | 15 | - | - | CASSPEENRRHGYTF | TGCGCCAGCAGCCCCGAAGAGAACAGAAGACATGGCTACACCTTC
TRBJ2-1 | TRBV11-2 | 13 | - | many | CASSLGGFNEQFF | TGTGCCAGCAGCTTAGGAGGATTCAATGAGCAGTTCTTC
TRBJ1-1 | TRBV3-1 | 14 | TRBD1 | many | CASSHRDRPLQAFF | TGTGCCAGCAGCCACCGGGACAGGCCACTCCAAGCTTTCTTT
TRBJ2-6 | TRBV20-1 | 16 | - | once | CSARDRRGTGANVLTF | TGCAGTGCTAGAGATCGCCGCGGGACTGGGGCCAACGTCCTGACTTTC
TRBJ2-7 | TRBV19 | 14 | - | few | CASSLPGATYEQYF | TGTGCCAGTAGTTTACCGGGAGCGACCTACGAGCAGTACTTC
TRBJ2-3 | TRBV9 | 16 | TRBD2 | few | CASSVGSGRAADTQYF | TGTGCCAGCAGCGTGGGTAGCGGGAGGGCCGCAGATACGCAGTATTTT
TRBJ2-3 | TRBV20-1 | 14 | - | - | CSARSRGGSDTQYF | TGCAGTGCTAGAAGCCGGGGAGGCTCAGATACGCAGTATTTT
TRBJ2-6 | TRBV11-2 | 14 | - | - | CASSSLGTTRVLTF | TGTGCCAGCAGCTCTTTGGGGACAACACGCGTCCTGACTTTC
TRBJ2-4 | TRBV29-1 | 13 | - | few | CSVEGEWLGIQYF | TGCAGCGTTGAAGGGGAGTGGTTGGGCATTCAGTACTTC
TRBJ2-1 | TRBV29-1 | 13 | - | - | CSVTGSVGIVQFF | TGCAGCGTTACAGGGTCTGTCGGTATTGTGCAGTTCTTC
TRBJ2-7 | TRBV25-1 | 14 | - | - | CASTPPGYTYEQYF | TGTGCCAGCACACCTCCGGGATACACCTACGAGCAGTACTTC
TRBJ1-1 | TRBV20-1 | 15 | TRBD1 | many | CSARRSGGLNTEAFF | TGCAGTGCTAGAAGGTCAGGGGGCTTGAACACTGAAGCTTTCTTT
TRBJ2-5 | TRBV7-9 | 14 | TRBD1 | - | CATLYTGTAETQYF | TGTGCCACCCTCTACACCGGGACAGCAGAGACCCAGTACTTC
TRBJ2-7 | TRBV7-6 | 15 | TRBD1 | few | CASSLAGTAWYEQYF | TGTGCCAGCAGCTTAGCCGGGACAGCTTGGTACGAGCAGTACTTC
TRBJ1-2 | TRBV5-5 | 15 | TRBD1 | few | CASSLATGTVYGYTF | TGTGCCAGCAGCTTGGCAACCGGGACAGTTTATGGCTACACCTTC
TRBJ1-2 | TRBV7-2 | 15 | - | few | CASSRIGGGGSGYTF | TGTGCCAGCAGCCGAATAGGGGGAGGAGGTAGTGGCTACACCTTC
TRBJ2-1 | TRBV10-3 | 18 | - | few | CAISESVVRGGSYNEQFF | TGTGCCATCAGTGAGTCGGTGGTGAGGGGAGGCTCCTACAATGAGCAGTTCTTC
TRBJ2-7 | TRBV7-2 | 15 | - | few | CASSSAGGLSYEQYF | TGTGCCAGCAGCTCAGCCGGGGGGCTTTCGTACGAGCAGTACTTC
TRBJ2-2 | TRBV2 | 15 | - | - | CASSGRLPSTGELFF | TGTGCCAGCAGTGGAAGGCTGCCCAGCACCGGGGAGCTGTTTTTT
TRBJ2-3 | TRBV9 | 16 | - | - | CASSVVGPHAGDTQYF | TGTGCCAGCAGCGTAGTTGGTCCCCATGCCGGCGATACGCAGTATTTT
TRBJ2-7 | TRBV4-2 | 15 | TRBD2 | - | CASSQEQRESYEQYF | TGTGCCAGCAGCCAAGAGCAGCGGGAGAGCTACGAGCAGTACTTC
TRBJ1-6 | TRBV6-1 | 14 | TRBD1 | - | CASKMTGGISPLHF | TGTGCCAGCAAGATGACAGGGGGAATATCACCCCTCCACTTT
TRBJ2-5 | TRBV12-3/TRBV12-4 | 13 | - | - | CASSGSYQETQYF | TGTGCCAGCAGTGGGTCGTACCAAGAGACCCAGTACTTC
TRBJ2-6 | TRBV7-8 | 19 | TRBD1 | - | CASSPRRDRFSSGANVLTF | TGTGCCAGCAGCCCTCGCCGGGACAGGTTTTCATCTGGGGCCAACGTCCTGACTTTC
TRBJ2-2 | TRBV6-1 | 15 | TRBD2 | - | CASTTGLGGTGELFF | TGTGCCAGCACCACGGGGTTGGGGGGGACCGGGGAGCTGTTTTTT